This T cell receptor beta chain was observed in a study of control samples from healthy donors and cancer patients. The CDR3 runs to 13 residues. The V end lost 1 base, the J end lost 5 bases, and 8 bases lay between the germline ends. Germline lookup yields CDR1 SGHAT and CDR2 FQNNGV. Comments on this clone: Other DNA sequences within the sample encode an identical CDR3.

The assay was immunoSEQ multiplex PCR, and TCRdb's table has in-frame clones only and misses some. Of 170,000 or so clones in the sample, almost 90% were seen once. The TCR was taken from a woman aged 45 to 65 in good health. This chain links TRBV11-2 with TRBJ2-5, with a weak D call TRBD1 (5 bases). The sample taken for sequencing was blood. CDR3 amino acids: CASSLVGQETQYF. In DNA, the CDR3 is TGTGCCAGCAGCTTAGTGGGGCAGGAGACCCAGTACTTC.